This T cell receptor beta chain was sequenced in a study of CD8 T cells in ankylosing spondylitis. The CDR3 sequence is 12 residues long. The ends were cut back, 2 bases at V and 5 bases at J, with 6 bases in the middle. Quantitative 5'-RACE was performed with molecular barcodes, and it yielded the TCR beta libraries. One entry per CDR3 protein, called by TCRdb with MiXCR from the 5' RACE reads. This table holds about 340,000 distinct CDR3 sequences, roughly 20% found once. Concerning this clonotype: Antigen specificity is unknown.

Study results and limitations: Reactive arthritis synovial fluid and blood previously showed some of these motif variants. It was reported that disease-linked clones were significantly enriched in matched ankylosing spondylitis synovial fluid. Characteristic of ankylosing spondylitis blood, it appeared, was a TCR beta motif comprising about eight highly homologous variants.

The chain joins TRBV12-3 or TRBV12-4 to TRBJ2-5; a possible D gene is TRBD2 (5 bases). Sequencing was carried out using blood, either unsorted or a sorted T cell fraction (not recorded which). The sequence was collected from a male donor with ankylosing spondylitis or in good health (not recorded which). The CDR3 DNA sequence: TGTGCCAGCAGTTTATGGAGGGAGACCCAGTACTTC. It translates to CASSLWRETQYF.